This passage covers 26 T cell receptor beta chains from one sample sequenced in a study of CD8+ T cells in alopecia areata. In each case, RNA was isolated and then reverse transcribed into cDNA as the sequencing template. This table comes from immunoSEQ multiplex PCR, and its TCRdb copy is limited to in-frame clones, with some not included. This sample carries some 100,000 clones, around 47% of them seen once, and the ten largest clones take roughly 18%. The treatment is: oral pan-JAK inhibitor, 5-10 mg twice daily. The sample was CD8+ T cells sorted from blood, taken at week 24, from a patient treated with tofacitinib. Receptor source: a human donor with alopecia areata.

This chain connects TRBV12-5 to TRBJ1-2; 9 bases fit TRBD1. The CDR3 has 15 residues. With 3 bases clipped from V and 4 bases from J, the junction kept 6 bases outside the gene matches. CDR1 and CDR2 from the germline V gene are LGHNT and FRNRAP. Written as DNA, the CDR3 is TGTGCTAGTGGTTTAACAGGGGGCGAGCGCTATGGCTACACCTTC. Protein: CASGLTGGERYGYTF.

This clone has more than one count but fewer than ten. The chain recombines TRBV7-2 with TRBJ2-1; TRBD1 matches 10 bases. Germline lookup yields CDR1 SGHTA and CDR2 FQGNSA. The CDR3 is made up of 15 amino acids. The J segment lost 9 bases and the V segment lost 6 bases, leaving 11 bases of the junction unmatched. This chain's CDR3 is CASRAGTGVGGEQFF. The CDR3 DNA follows: TGTGCCAGCAGGGCCGGGACAGGGGTTGGGGGTGAGCAGTTCTTC.

This clone was counted between two and nine times. The chain combines TRBV5-1 with TRBJ1-1; perhaps TRBD1 as D (5 bases). Germline V lookup: CDR1 SGHRS, CDR2 YFSETQ. V shed 2 bases and J shed 1 base, with 12 bases lying between them. The CDR3 covers 15 residues. In DNA, the CDR3 is TGCGCCAGCAGCTTTACAGGCCCTACGAACACTGAAGCTTTCTTT. Its translation: CASSFTGPTNTEAFF.

In nucleotides, the CDR3 is TGTGCCAGCAGGGACAGGAGAAATAGCAATCAGCCCCAGCATTTT. Protein product: CASRDRRNSNQPQHF. The genes are TRBV27 and TRBJ1-5, with 7 bases fitting TRBD1. Germline V CDR1 and CDR2: MNHEY, SMNVEV (reference sequence). This CDR3 comprises 15 residues. V trimming: 6 bases; J trimming: 0 bases; junction bases outside the gene matches: 5.

This chain joins TRBV9 and TRBJ1-2, with 10 bases aligning to TRBD1. Germline V gene lookup returns CDR1 SGDLS and CDR2 YYNGEE. The J segment lost 8 bases and the V segment lost 4 bases, leaving 14 bases of the junction unmatched. This CDR3 has 16 residues. As DNA, the CDR3 is TGTGCCAGCAGCCCTTCGTCGGACAGGGGGGCGGACGGCTACACCTTC. The encoded protein is CASSPSSDRGADGYTF.

Only a few counts were recorded for this clone. The rearrangement uses TRBV4-1 and TRBJ2-7; D might be TRBD1 or TRBD2, each matching 5 bases. The CDR3 contains 17 residues. V was shortened by 2 bases and J by 2 bases, with 19 bases between the two germline ends. Germline-derived CDR1 and CDR2 are MGHRA and YSYEKL. The CDR3 reads CASSQLPWGNFAYEQYF. The CDR3 DNA sequence: TGCGCCAGCAGCCAACTCCCGTGGGGGAACTTTGCCTACGAGCAGTACTTC.

The CDR3 loop reads CASRTIGGDRVPLNTEAFF. The CDR3, as DNA: TGTGCCAGTAGGACCATTGGGGGGGACAGGGTCCCCCTGAACACTGAAGCTTTCTTT. This chain links TRBV19 with TRBJ1-1; 9 bases are a match to TRBD1. The CDR3 has 19 residues. J was trimmed by 0 bases and V by 6 bases; bases with no gene match: 17. Germline assignment: CDR1 LNHDA and CDR2 SQIVND (reference sequence).

This clone showed up just a few times. This chain uses TRBV7-8 with TRBJ2-7, with D perhaps matching TRBD1 or TRBD2 (5 bases each). CDR3 length: 14 amino acids. V was trimmed by 1 base and J by 0 bases, leaving 7 bases between them. Germline V lookup: CDR1 SGHVS, CDR2 FQNEAQ. The CDR3 sequence is CASSLVGTSYEQYF. The CDR3 DNA follows: TGTGCCAGCAGCTTAGTAGGGACCTCCTACGAGCAGTACTTC.

This chain connects TRBV4-1 to TRBJ1-5; no clear D. Germline V gene lookup returns CDR1 MGHRA and CDR2 YSYEKL. V was clipped by 0 bases and J by 4 bases, with 10 bases between them. This CDR3 spans 15 amino acids. CDR3 protein: CASSQEGRVNQPQHF. The CDR3 DNA reads TGCGCCAGCAGCCAAGAAGGTCGGGTAAATCAGCCCCAGCATTTT.

The genes are TRBV29-1 and TRBJ1-3; no clear D gene. The CDR3 spans 15 residues. V was pared by 5 bases and J by 0 bases, with 14 bases between. In germline, CDR1 is SQVTM, CDR2 ANQGSEA. The CDR3 DNA is TGCAGCGTTAGGGCGGCCGAAGACTCTGGAAACACCATATATTTT. This gives the protein CSVRAAEDSGNTIYF. Drawing the rest from reference TRBV29-1 and TRBJ1-3, the complete variable domain is SAVISQKPSRDICQRGTSLTIQCQVDSQVTMMFWYRQQPGQSLTLIATANQGSEATYESGFVIDKFPISRPNLTFSTLTVSNMSPEDSSIYLCSVRAAEDSGNTIYFGEGSWLTVV.

This clone was counted a few times. CDR3 region: CASSRRHEQYF. The CDR3 DNA reads TGTGCCAGCAGCCGTCGACACGAGCAGTACTTC. The chain couples TRBV11-2 to TRBJ2-7; D unresolved. This CDR3 contains 11 residues. Germline-derived CDR1 and CDR2 are SGHAT and FQNNGV. Trimming took 5 bases from V and 5 from J, leaving 7 bases between them.

The J gene is TRBJ2-1, the V gene TRBV13; TRBD2 agrees at 7 bases. CDR1 PRHDT and CDR2 FYEKMQ come from the germline V gene (reference sequence). With 4 bases clipped from V and 7 bases from J, the junction kept 4 bases outside the gene matches. CDR3 size: 13 residues. The CDR3 loop is CASSSRLANEQFF. The CDR3 DNA follows: TGTGCCAGCAGCTCGCGACTAGCTAATGAGCAGTTCTTC.

The V and J genes are TRBV7-8 and TRBJ2-7; D perhaps matches TRBD1 (6 bases). V gave up 8 bases and J gave up 1 base, with 9 bases separating them. CDR1 is SGHVS, CDR2 FQNEAQ, per germline. The CDR3 extends over 12 amino acids. The CDR3 sequence: CASADRSYEQYF. The CDR3 bases are TGTGCCAGCGCGGACAGATCCTACGAGCAGTACTTC.

The rearrangement uses TRBV19 and TRBJ1-5; D is ambiguous. The CDR3 covers 13 residues. The germline V gene has CDR1 LNHDA and CDR2 SQIVND (reference sequence). V was pared by 5 bases and J by 4 bases, with 9 bases between. In DNA, the CDR3 is TGTGCCAGTAGTTCCTCTTCTAATCAGCCCCAGCATTTT. This sequence encodes CASSSSSNQPQHF. The full variable domain, rest sourced from reference TRBV19 and TRBJ1-5, is DGGITQSPKYLFRKEGQNVTLSCEQNLNHDAMYWYRQDPGQGLRLIYYSQIVNDFQKGDIAEGYSVSREKKESFPLTVTSAQKNPTAFYLCASSSSSNQPQHFGDGTRLSIL.

This clone was counted only a few times. The DNA is omitted, as the CDR3 cannot be located on it reliably, and the CDR3 follows TCRdb's listing. V gene TRBV29-1 combines with J gene TRBJ2-7; TRBD1, the D gene given by the table, was not confirmed from the DNA. Ends included, the CDR3 has 13 residues. Germline assignment: CDR1 SQVTM and CDR2 ANQGSEA. Here the CDR3 reads CSVRARGAYEQYF.

Only a few counts were recorded for this clone. The rearrangement uses TRBV4-1 and TRBJ2-1; the match to TRBD2 covers 7 bases. The CDR3 runs to 15 residues. The trim removed 3 bases at V and 7 bases at J, leaving 9 bases unmatched. The germline gives CDR1 MGHRA, CDR2 YSYEKL. The CDR3 DNA follows: TGCGCCAGCAGCCACGAGGCTAGCGGAAGGAATGAGCAGTTCTTC. The encoded protein is CASSHEASGRNEQFF.

This clone has just one count. The chain combines TRBV7-2 with TRBJ2-1, with D perhaps TRBD2 (7 bases). V lost 2 bases, J lost 5 bases, and 16 bases lay in between. The germline V gene has CDR1 SGHTA and CDR2 FQGNSA. The CDR3 totals 16 residues. The CDR3 loop is CASSLNSGGPNNEQFF. CDR3 DNA sequence: TGTGCCAGCAGCTTAAACTCCGGGGGGCCTAACAATGAGCAGTTCTTC.

This clone was counted between two and nine times. The chain joins TRBV28 to TRBJ1-5, with D possibly matching TRBD1 (6 bases). V was pared by 2 bases and J by 5 bases, with 13 bases between. The CDR3 contains 15 residues. Germline V gene sequence: CDR1 MDHEN, CDR2 SYDVKM. CDR3 sequence reads: CASSLRGAWDQPQHF. Here the CDR3 DNA reads TGTGCCAGCAGTTTACGGGGGGCGTGGGATCAGCCCCAGCATTTT. Supplemented by reference TRBV28 and TRBJ1-5, the full variable domain reads DVKVTQSSRYLVKRTGEKVFLECVQDMDHENMFWYRQDPGLGLRLIYFSYDVKMKEKGDIPEGYSVSREKKERFSLILESASTNQTSMYLCASSLRGAWDQPQHFGDGTRLSIL.

The rearrangement joins TRBV29-1 to TRBJ2-7; the D gene is possibly TRBD2 (6 bases). V gave up 6 bases and J gave up 1 base, with 7 bases separating them. The CDR3 runs 11 residues. From germline, CDR1 is SQVTM and CDR2 ANQGSEA. CDR3: CSVRESYEQYF. In DNA form, the CDR3 reads TGCAGCGTCCGGGAGTCCTACGAGCAGTACTTC.

The chain couples TRBV7-9 to TRBJ2-7, with D hard to call. The CDR3 contains 13 residues. The V gene's germline CDR1 is SEHNR and CDR2 FQNEAQ (reference sequence). Trimming left V 5 bases short and J 0 bases short, with 8 bases between. CDR3 nucleotides: TGTGCCAGCAGCGCCGCCAGCTCCTACGAGCAGTACTTC. Its translation is CASSAASSYEQYF.

In this sample, this clone turned up a few times. The chain uses TRBV5-1 and TRBJ2-1; D uncertain. This CDR3 contains 14 residues. V lost 7 bases and J lost 0, with 11 bases in between. Germline values: CDR1 SGHRS, CDR2 YFSETQ. DNA of the CDR3: TGCGCCAGCCAAGTGGCCAGCTCCTACAATGAGCAGTTCTTC. This encodes CASQVASSYNEQFF.

The sample holds a few counts of this clone. The chain joins TRBV4-1 to TRBJ2-2, with D possibly being TRBD2 (5 bases). Trimming left V 1 base short and J 4 bases short, with 7 bases between. Germline loops: CDR1 MGHRA, CDR2 YSYEKL. The CDR3 sequence is 14 residues long. CDR3 nucleotides: TGCGCCAGCAGCCAAGGTGGGAGCACCGGGGAGCTGTTTTTT. Encoded protein: CASSQGGSTGELFF.

The chain's CDR3 is CASSTPDSFLGELFF. Written as DNA, the CDR3 is TGTGCCAGTAGTACCCCTGACAGTTTTCTCGGGGAGCTGTTTTTT. The chain uses TRBV19 and TRBJ2-2, with D perhaps TRBD1 (5 bases). V shed 4 bases and J shed 7 bases, with 16 bases lying between them. Germline CDR1 is LNHDA and CDR2 is SQIVND (reference sequence). This CDR3 is built from 15 residues.

The chain is built from TRBV25-1 and TRBJ1-1, with 9 bases aligning to TRBD1. V was pared by 4 bases and J by 1 base, with 7 bases of the junction left unmatched. This CDR3 contains 16 residues. Germline V CDR1 and CDR2: MGHDK, SYGVNS. CDR3 sequence: CASSARGQGPNTEAFF. The CDR3 nucleotides are TGTGCCAGCAGTGCAAGGGGACAGGGACCGAACACTGAAGCTTTCTTT.

The J gene is TRBJ2-6, the V gene TRBV6-5; D is ambiguous. This CDR3 comprises 13 residues. Germline V CDR1 and CDR2: MNHEY, SVGAGI. Trimming took 5 bases from V and 2 from J, leaving 4 bases between them. Written as DNA, the CDR3 is TGTGCCAGCAGTAGCGCTGGGGCCAACGTCCTGACTTTC. It encodes CASSSAGANVLTF.

In this sample, this clone turned up a few times. The rearrangement links TRBV7-8 to TRBJ2-1; no firm D call. CDR3 length: 14 amino acids. V was pared by 5 bases and J by 5 bases, with 13 bases between. Per the germline V gene, CDR1 is SGHVS and CDR2 is FQNEAQ. CDR3 residues: CASSPGTIDNEQFF. The CDR3 DNA sequence: TGTGCCAGCAGCCCGGGCACGATAGACAATGAGCAGTTCTTC.